Each of the 7 T cell receptor beta chains below was sequenced from the same sample in a study of cytomegalovirus exposure and HLA in healthy donors. Primers for the PCR totalled 60 Vbeta and 13 Jbeta. Profiled with immunoSEQ multiplex PCR; TCRdb holds only in-frame clones, not every one. The sample carries 150,000 to 200,000 clones, under 90% recorded once. The sample was PBMCs. These receptors were collected from a man between 18 and 29 years old in good health and CMV-seronegative.

This rearrangement joins TRBV7-6 to TRBJ2-7, with TRBD1 identical over 12 bases. With 1 base clipped from V and 5 bases from J, the junction kept 6 bases outside the gene matches. This CDR3 comprises 16 residues. Germline V gives CDR1 SGHVS, CDR2 FNYEAQ. The CDR3 protein is CASSLVPGQGADEQYF. DNA for the CDR3: TGTGCCAGCAGCTTAGTGCCGGGACAGGGGGCCGACGAGCAGTACTTC.

CDR3 protein: CAWSAPWAGVSGYTF. The CDR3 nucleotides are TGTGCCTGGAGTGCCCCCTGGGCAGGGGTTAGCGGCTACACCTTC. J is TRBJ1-2 and V is TRBV30; perhaps TRBD1 as D (6 bases). V was pared by 1 base and J by 8 bases, with 20 bases between. The CDR3 length is 15 residues. Germline V gives CDR1 GTSNPN, CDR2 SVGIG (reference sequence).

This clone has only one observation. This chain links TRBV7-3 with TRBJ2-5; possibly TRBD1 for D (5 bases). V was shortened by 2 bases and J by 2 bases, with 9 bases between the two germline ends. The length of the CDR3 is 14 residues. CDR1 SGHTA and CDR2 FQGTGA come from the germline V gene. The CDR3 nucleotides read TGTGCCAGCAGCTTAGGCAGGGATCAAGAGACCCAGTACTTC. This translates into CASSLGRDQETQYF.

The chain links TRBV18 to TRBJ2-3; 8 positions agree with TRBD2. The CDR3 runs 18 residues. Unmatched junction bases numbered 10, after V lost 2 bases and J lost 0 bases. Germline CDR1 KGHSH, CDR2 LQKENI. The CDR3 DNA follows: TGTGCCAGCTCACCAATGCCGGTGAGCGGGAGTAGCACAGATACGCAGTATTTT. Encoded protein: CASSPMPVSGSSTDTQYF.

In its sample, this clone was seen once. The V gene is TRBV20-1, the J gene TRBJ2-6; D remains ambiguous. CDR1 and CDR2 from the germline V gene are DFQATT and SNEGSKA (reference sequence). Between the trimmed V and J ends, which lost 6 bases and 6 bases, there was a span of 3 bases. The CDR3 sequence is 10 residues long. The CDR3 region has the DNA TGCAGTGCCTCGGCCAACGTCCTGACTTTC. Translating gives CSASANVLTF.

The chain employs TRBV4-1 and TRBJ2-1; 10 nucleotides match TRBD2. Germline V gene lookup returns CDR1 MGHRA and CDR2 YSYEKL. CDR3 size: 15 residues. J gave up 5 bases and V 5 bases, and 6 bases lay outside the gene matches. CDR3 coding DNA: TGCGCCAGCAGCTCACGGACTAGCGGAAACAATGAGCAGTTCTTC. Amino acids: CASSSRTSGNNEQFF.

The rearrangement links TRBV19 to TRBJ1-5; TRBD1 agrees at 7 bases. V dropped 3 bases and J dropped 2; count of bases not matched to a gene: 4. CDR3 length: 15 amino acids. Germline CDR1 reads LNHDA; CDR2 reads SQIVND (reference sequence). CDR3 nucleotide sequence: TGTGCCAGTAGTATGGCCAGGGGGGGCAATCAGCCCCAGCATTTT. Translating it yields CASSMARGGNQPQHF.